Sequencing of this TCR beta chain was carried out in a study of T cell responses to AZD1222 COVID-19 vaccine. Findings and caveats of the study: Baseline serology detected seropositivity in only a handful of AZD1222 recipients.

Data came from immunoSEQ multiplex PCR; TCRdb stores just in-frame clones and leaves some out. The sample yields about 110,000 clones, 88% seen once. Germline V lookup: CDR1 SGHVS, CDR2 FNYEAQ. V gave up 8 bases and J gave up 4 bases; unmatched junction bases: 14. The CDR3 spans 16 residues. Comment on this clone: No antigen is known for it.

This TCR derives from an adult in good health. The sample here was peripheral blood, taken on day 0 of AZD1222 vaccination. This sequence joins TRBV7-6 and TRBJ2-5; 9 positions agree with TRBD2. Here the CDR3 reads CASCSWGAGGGETQYF. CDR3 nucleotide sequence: TGTGCCAGCTGTAGTTGGGGAGCGGGAGGCGGAGAGACCCAGTACTTC.